The 32 T cell receptor beta chains listed next were all sequenced from one sample in a study of cytotoxic CD8 clonotypes in ibrutinib-treated CLL. Profiled with immunoSEQ multiplex PCR; TCRdb holds only in-frame clones, not every one. The sample includes approximately 15,000 clones, roughly 68% seen only once; the top ten take about 13%. The specimen comprised PBMCs, sampled before ibrutinib treatment. The receptors were sampled from a human donor with chronic lymphocytic leukemia.

The chain carries TRBV6-5 and TRBJ2-2; D is unresolved. V was trimmed by 7 bases and J by 2 bases, leaving 11 bases between them. The CDR3 sequence is 14 residues long. Per the germline V gene, CDR1 is MNHEY and CDR2 is SVGAGI. This chain's CDR3 is CASKRVFNTGELFF. The CDR3 region has the DNA TGTGCCAGCAAAAGGGTTTTCAACACCGGGGAGCTGTTTTTT.

J is TRBJ2-1 and V is TRBV7-2; D unresolved. The germline gives CDR1 SGHTA, CDR2 FQGNSA. Trimming stripped 9 bases from V and 9 bases from J, with 24 bases between. The CDR3 spans 15 residues. DNA for the CDR3: TGTGCCAGTAGTGGAAACATACGTAGTGTTGGTGAGCAGTTCTTC. Its protein is CASSGNIRSVGEQFF.

The V and J genes are TRBV21-1 and TRBJ1-3. TRBV21-1 is designated a pseudogene. The length of the CDR3 is 16 residues. The CDR3 DNA is TGTGCCAGCAGCAAAGGTTCCGACCGAGCCGGAAACACCATATATTTT. Translating it yields CASSKGSDRAGNTIYF.

This clone was seen only a few times. The chain combines TRBV25-1 with TRBJ2-3; 7 bases fit TRBD2. The trim removed 5 bases at V and 4 bases at J, leaving 12 bases unmatched. CDR1 and CDR2 from the germline V gene are MGHDK and SYGVNS. This CDR3 comprises 16 residues. The CDR3 region is CASSKLRLASADTQYF. CDR3 nucleotide sequence: TGTGCCAGCAGTAAATTGAGACTAGCCAGCGCAGATACGCAGTATTTT.

This clone was observed a handful of times. V is TRBV19 and J is TRBJ1-2; D ambiguous. In germline, CDR1 is LNHDA, CDR2 SQIVND (reference sequence). V lost 5 bases, J lost 3 bases, and 13 bases lay in between. This CDR3 comprises 14 residues. DNA for the CDR3: TGTGCCAGTAGTCGAAGGAACAGCGACTATGGCTACACCTTC. This codes for CASSRRNSDYGYTF.

The chain has TRBV4-2 and TRBJ1-2; no clear D gene. There are 11 residues in the CDR3. V was pared by 5 bases and J by 8 bases, with 9 bases between. CDR1 is LGHNA, CDR2 YNFKEQ, per germline. The CDR3 here is CASSWVGGYTF. CDR3 nucleotide sequence: TGTGCCAGCAGCTGGGTTGGCGGCTACACCTTC.

This rearrangement joins TRBV7-9 to TRBJ1-6, with TRBD1 as a possible D gene (6 bases). Per the germline V gene, CDR1 is SEHNR and CDR2 is FQNEAQ (reference sequence). CDR3 length: 14 residues. V was cut by 5 bases and J by 10 bases, with 15 bases left in between. The CDR3 nucleotides are TGTGCCAGCAGCCAGGGGTCGAGGGGGTCACCCCTCCACTTT. This sequence encodes CASSQGSRGSPLHF.

The chain recombines TRBV6-9 with TRBJ2-7; 9 positions agree with TRBD2. The CDR3 runs to 15 residues. The V and J ends lost 5 bases and 4 bases, in that order; junction bases with no gene match: 9. Germline V gene lookup returns CDR1 MNHGY and CDR2 SVAAGI. Here the CDR3 reads CASSQNLAGPYEQYF. As DNA, the CDR3 is TGTGCCAGCAGTCAAAACCTAGCGGGGCCTTACGAGCAGTACTTC.

The chain joins TRBV15 to TRBJ2-7, with 8 bases identical to TRBD2. V lost 3 bases to trimming and J lost 6 bases; unmatched junction nucleotides: 10. This CDR3 comprises 15 residues. Per germline, CDR1 LNHNV and CDR2 YYDKDF (reference sequence). The CDR3 region has the DNA TGTGCCACCAGCAGCCCCCGCCGACTAGCGAGCGAGCAGTACTTC. Protein sequence: CATSSPRRLASEQYF.

CDR3 amino acids: CASSDIGGRTEAFF. The DNA for the CDR3 is TGTGCCAGCAGCGACATCGGGGGTAGGACTGAAGCTTTCTTT. This chain links TRBV2 with TRBJ1-1, with a tentative D call TRBD1 (5 bases). There are 14 residues in the CDR3. Per germline, CDR1 SNHLY and CDR2 FYNNEI. V was trimmed by 6 bases and J by 5 bases, leaving 16 bases between them.

The chain recombines TRBV19 with TRBJ2-2; D is undetermined. The CDR3 is made up of 14 amino acids. The V gene's germline CDR1 is LNHDA and CDR2 SQIVND (reference sequence). Trimming stripped 5 bases from V and 5 bases from J, with 12 bases between. The CDR3 sequence: CASSPDIGTGELFF. CDR3 nucleotides: TGTGCCAGTAGTCCCGACATCGGAACCGGGGAGCTGTTTTTT.

The chain uses TRBV18 and TRBJ2-5; tentative D call: TRBD1 (5 bases). V was pared by 0 bases and J by 7 bases, with 21 bases between. From germline, CDR1 is KGHSH and CDR2 LQKENI. The CDR3 extends over 17 amino acids. The CDR3 spells CASSPPLDTQLLSTQYF. The CDR3 region has the DNA TGTGCCAGCTCACCACCCTTGGACACCCAGCTCTTATCGACCCAGTACTTC.

CDR3 nucleotides: TGTGCCTGGGGGGGACAGCTTTCCTACGAGCAGTACTTC. Its translation: CAWGGQLSYEQYF. The gene calls are TRBV30 and TRBJ2-7; TRBD1 matches 7 bases. Germline CDR1 GTSNPN, CDR2 SVGIG (reference sequence). V was clipped by 5 bases and J by 1 base; unmatched bases: 5. The CDR3 has 13 residues.

The chain uses TRBV28 and TRBJ2-7, with 7 positions matching TRBD2. Germline V gives CDR1 MDHEN, CDR2 SYDVKM. CDR3 size: 15 residues. V dropped 6 bases and J dropped 6; count of bases not matched to a gene: 14. The CDR3 spells CASSPLARDYSEQYF. Written as DNA, the CDR3 is TGTGCCAGCAGCCCCCTCGCCAGGGACTATTCCGAGCAGTACTTC.

J is TRBJ1-1 and V is TRBV11-3, with D unresolved. Germline values: CDR1 SGHNT, CDR2 YENEEA. The CDR3 loop spans 13 amino acids. The ends were cut back, 4 bases at V and 2 bases at J, with 8 bases in the middle. CDR3 nucleotides: TGTGCCAGCAGCTCAATATCCAACACTGAAGCTTTCTTT. It encodes CASSSISNTEAFF. The variable domain in full, completed from reference TRBV11-3 and TRBJ1-1, reads EAGVVQSPRYKIIEKKQPVAFWCNPISGHNTLYWYLQNLGQGPELLIRYENEEAVDDSQLPKDRFSAERLKGVDSTLKIQPAELGDSAVYLCASSSISNTEAFFGQGTRLTVV.

The rearrangement uses TRBV27 and TRBJ2-6; unclear D gene. CDR1 and CDR2 from the germline V gene are MNHEY and SMNVEV (reference sequence). CDR3 length equals 14 residues. The germline V and J ends were trimmed by 5 bases and 0 bases, with 5 bases remaining between them. CDR3 loop: CASSLYSGANVLTF. The CDR3 region has the DNA TGTGCCAGCAGTCTTTACTCTGGGGCCAACGTCCTGACTTTC.

The rearrangement joins TRBV7-9 to TRBJ2-7, with TRBD1 matching 7 bases. The germline V gene encodes CDR1 SEHNR and CDR2 FQNEAQ (reference sequence). The CDR3 sequence is 14 residues long. Germline trimming cut 7 bases from V and 4 bases from J; bases unmatched to any gene: 10. DNA of the CDR3: TGTGCCAGCACCAGGGACAGTCCGGTGTACGAGCAGTACGTC. Translated, it gives CASTRDSPVYEQYV.

The chain combines TRBV28 with TRBJ1-6, with D perhaps TRBD1 (5 bases). Trimming stripped 1 base from V and 3 bases from J, with 16 bases between. Per germline, CDR1 MDHEN and CDR2 SYDVKM. The CDR3 covers 18 residues. CDR3 in DNA: TGTGCCAGCAGTTTATCAATGAGGACAATTGGCTATAATTCACCCCTCCACTTT. Protein product: CASSLSMRTIGYNSPLHF.

This clone was seen a single time. The chain carries TRBV27 and TRBJ2-1; 11 bases match TRBD2. Looked up from germline, CDR1 is MNHEY and CDR2 is SMNVEV (reference sequence). The V segment lost 5 bases and the J segment 6 bases; nucleotides outside the gene matches: 9. The CDR3 extends over 16 amino acids. DNA of the CDR3: TGTGCCAGCAGTCCCATGCCCACTAGCGGGAGCAATGAGCAGTTCTTC. Translation: CASSPMPTSGSNEQFF.

This clone rates as medium-sized (0.01 to 0.1%). This chain connects TRBV28 to TRBJ1-4; D might be TRBD1 (5 bases). Germline V lookup: CDR1 MDHEN, CDR2 SYDVKM. Trimming removed 4 bases from V and 16 bases from J, with 19 bases in between. CDR3 length: 13 residues. The CDR3 region has the DNA TGTGCCAGCAGTTGGTCCCACGCCAGGGTTTCGTTTTTT. This encodes CASSWSHARVSFF.

Only a few counts were recorded for this clone. The chain is built from TRBV20-1 and TRBJ1-1; D is unclear. This CDR3 region has 11 residues. Trimming removed 3 bases from V and 11 bases from J, with 13 bases in between. Germline-derived CDR1 and CDR2 are DFQATT and SNEGSKA (reference sequence). CDR3 DNA sequence: TGCAGTGCTAGTCTCTCCATGAAGGCTTTCTTT. Protein sequence: CSASLSMKAFF.

The rearrangement links TRBV5-6 to TRBJ2-4; TRBD1 might be the D (6 bases). The length of the CDR3 is 14 residues. The germline CDR1 and CDR2 sequences are SGHDT and YYEEEE. V was cut by 2 bases and J by 1 base, with 7 bases left in between. This chain's CDR3 is CASSFQGAKNIQYF. In DNA form, the CDR3 reads TGTGCCAGCAGCTTCCAGGGGGCCAAAAACATTCAGTACTTC.

V is TRBV28 and J is TRBJ1-4; a possible D gene is TRBD1 (6 bases). Germline V gene lookup returns CDR1 MDHEN and CDR2 SYDVKM. The CDR3 has 14 residues. Trimming took 3 bases from V and 5 from J, leaving 10 bases between them. The CDR3 loop is CASSLRDKNEKLFF. In nucleotides, the CDR3 is TGTGCCAGCAGTTTGCGGGACAAGAATGAAAAACTGTTTTTT. Using reference TRBV28 and TRBJ1-4 for the parts outside the CDR3, the full variable domain is DVKVTQSSRYLVKRTGEKVFLECVQDMDHENMFWYRQDPGLGLRLIYFSYDVKMKEKGDIPEGYSVSREKKERFSLILESASTNQTSMYLCASSLRDKNEKLFFGSGTQLSVL.

The chain is built from TRBV2 and TRBJ2-7; either TRBD1 or TRBD2 may supply D (6 bases each). This CDR3 spans 13 amino acids. V was shortened by 4 bases and J by 3 bases, with 10 bases between the two germline ends. The germline CDR1 and CDR2 sequences are SNHLY and FYNNEI. The CDR3 region has the DNA TGTGCCAGCAGTGGGAGGGGACACTACGAGCAGTACTTC. Its translation: CASSGRGHYEQYF.

This rearrangement joins TRBV28 to TRBJ2-4; tentatively, D is TRBD1 or TRBD2 (6 bases each). Trimming removed 8 bases at V and 6 bases at J, with 14 bases between. This CDR3 contains 13 residues. Looked up from germline, CDR1 is MDHEN and CDR2 is SYDVKM. CDR3 nucleotides: TGTGCCAGCGACCGGGGGCAACCAAACATTCAGTACTTC. Encoded protein: CASDRGQPNIQYF.

This rearrangement joins TRBV6-1 to TRBJ1-2, with no clear D. With 10 bases removed from V and 2 bases from J, the gap between germline ends came to 14 bases. The CDR3 covers 13 residues. CDR1 is MNHNS and CDR2 is SASEGT in the germline V gene. CDR3 loop: CATKLWGNYGYTF. The CDR3 DNA follows: TGTGCCACCAAGCTATGGGGAAACTATGGCTACACCTTC.

The chain couples TRBV9 to TRBJ2-3; 7 bases line up with TRBD2. Per the germline V gene, CDR1 is SGDLS and CDR2 is YYNGEE. Germline trimming cut 6 bases from V and 1 base from J; bases unmatched to any gene: 5. The CDR3 runs to 14 residues. The CDR3 protein is CASTAGAGTDTQYF. Written as DNA, the CDR3 is TGTGCCAGCACCGCGGGAGCGGGCACAGATACGCAGTATTTT.

The chain has TRBV19 and TRBJ2-1; D is unresolved. The CDR3 loop spans 13 amino acids. V shed 4 bases and J shed 10 bases, with 14 bases lying between them. Looked up from germline, CDR1 is LNHDA and CDR2 is SQIVND (reference sequence). Here the CDR3 reads CASSNPPSREQFF. The CDR3 nucleotides read TGTGCCAGTAGTAACCCCCCCTCCCGCGAGCAGTTCTTC.

The genes are TRBV7-9 and TRBJ2-7, with D tentatively TRBD2 (6 bases). V shed 5 bases and J shed 2 bases, with 10 bases lying between them. The V gene's germline CDR1 is SEHNR and CDR2 FQNEAQ (reference sequence). CDR3 length equals 13 residues. The CDR3: CASSPGETYEQYV. CDR3 nucleotide sequence: TGTGCCAGCAGCCCGGGGGAGACCTACGAGCAGTACGTC.

This clone was seen more than once but under ten times. The chain couples TRBV28 to TRBJ2-3, with TRBD2 matching over 10 bases. The V gene's germline CDR1 is MDHEN and CDR2 SYDVKM. The V and J ends lost 4 bases and 2 bases, in that order; junction bases with no gene match: 9. CDR3 length: 17 residues. CDR3 amino acids: CASSSPYGLADTDTQYF. The CDR3 nucleotides are TGTGCCAGCAGTTCCCCCTACGGACTAGCGGACACAGATACGCAGTATTTT.

V and J are TRBV5-4 and TRBJ1-2; D call uncertain. CDR1 and CDR2 (germline): SGHNT, YYREEE (reference sequence). The CDR3 is 14 amino acids. Trimming took off 3 bases at V and 8 bases at J, with 17 bases between the two ends. CDR3 nucleotides: TGTGCCAGCAGCTCTGCCCAGTCGGCCAAGGGCTACACCTTC. Its protein product is CASSSAQSAKGYTF.

This chain uses TRBV14 with TRBJ2-2; 14 bases are a match to TRBD2. The germline V gene encodes CDR1 SGHDN and CDR2 FVKESK. The trim removed 3 bases at V and 6 bases at J, leaving 3 bases unmatched. The CDR3 is 16 amino acids. The chain's CDR3 is CASSHRLAGGSGELFF. The DNA of the CDR3 is TGTGCCAGCAGCCACCGACTAGCGGGGGGGTCCGGGGAGCTGTTTTTT.